This entry features one T cell receptor (beta chain) sequence. Its antigen is as yet unknown. V dropped 5 bases and J dropped 5 bases, with 18 bases sitting between them. CDR1 and CDR2 (germline): SEHNR, FQNEAQ (reference sequence). The CDR3 is 15 residues long. This specimen comes from a study of graft-versus-host responses after intestinal transplantation. Here immunoSEQ multiplex PCR was the method, and the copy in TCRdb shows in-frame clones only, minus some. The table has nearly 90,000 clones, roughly 80% seen once. The sample in question was unstimulated CD8+ T cells sorted from spleen or lymph node cells, obtained before intestinal transplant. V and J are TRBV7-9 and TRBJ1-1, with a tentative D call TRBD1 (5 bases). The sequence derives from a human donor who received an intestinal transplant. The CDR3 spells CASSPGGGSGTEAFF. DNA for the CDR3: TGTGCCAGCAGCCCCGGTGGGGGGAGCGGAACTGAAGCTTTCTTT.